This T cell receptor beta chain emerged from a study of T cell responses to AZD1222 COVID-19 vaccine. Findings and limits, study-wide: The donors showed a predominance of white British ancestry and of females, with possible underestimation of clonal diversity.

TCRdb's table, derived via immunoSEQ multiplex PCR, lists solely in-frame clones and lacks some. The repertoire consists of 83,000 or so clones, with approximately 90% occurring once and the leading ten covering around 26%. The ends were cut back, 7 bases at V and 14 bases at J, with 18 bases in the middle. This CDR3 has 12 residues. CDR1 MNHNS and CDR2 SASEGT come from the germline V gene. For this clone: Its matching antigen is unknown.

The rearrangement links TRBV6-1 to TRBJ2-1; possible D gene TRBD2, 6 bases. Sequenced here: peripheral blood, sampled 28 days after the second AZD1222 dose. This sequence was found in an adult who received the AZD1222 COVID-19 vaccine. This CDR3 is CASTLTGGGEFF. The DNA for the CDR3 is TGTGCCAGCACCTTGACTGGGGGAGGAGAGTTCTTC.